The entry below describes one T cell receptor beta chain. These data belong to a study of T cell changes during pregnancy in multiple sclerosis. TCRdb keeps only in-frame clones here, not all; method: immunoSEQ multiplex PCR. The sample consists of roughly 34,000 clones, 85% to 90% of them appearing once. CDR1 is SGHDN and CDR2 is FVKESK in the germline V gene. The CDR3 totals 16 residues. Trimming took off 1 base at V and 0 bases at J, with 9 bases between the two ends. The chain uses TRBV14 and TRBJ1-4; D remains ambiguous. This specimen consisted of CD8+ T cells from peripheral blood mononuclear cells, obtained in the third trimester of pregnancy. The origin of this receptor is a female donor with multiple sclerosis, enrolled in a pregnancy study. CDR3 residues: CASSQGDITTNEKLFF. The DNA of the CDR3 is TGTGCCAGCAGCCAAGGAGACATTACAACTAATGAAAAACTGTTTTTT.